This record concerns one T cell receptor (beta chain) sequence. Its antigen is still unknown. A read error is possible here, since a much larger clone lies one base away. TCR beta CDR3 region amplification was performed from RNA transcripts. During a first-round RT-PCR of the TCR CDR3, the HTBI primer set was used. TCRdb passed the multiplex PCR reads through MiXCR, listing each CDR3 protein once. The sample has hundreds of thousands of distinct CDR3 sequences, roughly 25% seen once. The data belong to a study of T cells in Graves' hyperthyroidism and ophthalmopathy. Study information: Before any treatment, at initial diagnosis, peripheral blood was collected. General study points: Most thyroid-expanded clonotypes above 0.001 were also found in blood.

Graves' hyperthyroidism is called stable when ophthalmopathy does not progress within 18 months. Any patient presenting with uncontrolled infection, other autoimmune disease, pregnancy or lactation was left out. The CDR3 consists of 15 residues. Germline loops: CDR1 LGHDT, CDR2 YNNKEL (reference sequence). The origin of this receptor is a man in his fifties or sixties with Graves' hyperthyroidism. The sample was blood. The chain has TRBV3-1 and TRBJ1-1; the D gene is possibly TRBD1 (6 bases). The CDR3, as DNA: TGTGCCAGCGGCCACACAGGGAGTAGGGGCACTGAAGCTTTCTTT. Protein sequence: CASGHTGSRGTEAFF. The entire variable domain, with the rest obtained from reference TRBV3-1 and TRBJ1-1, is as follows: DTAVSQTPKYLVTQMGNDKSIKCEQNLGHDTMYWYKQDSKKFLKIMFSYNNKELIINETVPNRFSPKSPDKAHLNLHINSLELGDSAVYFCASGHTGSRGTEAFFGQGTRLTVV.